One sample yielded the 29 T cell receptor beta chains listed below, sequenced in a study of PD-L1 blockade in urothelial cancer. Assay used: immunoSEQ multiplex PCR; TCRdb lists only in-frame clones, some missing. The sample consists of some 47,000 clones, almost 85% of them appearing once. Sequenced here: PBMCs, sampled around atezolizumab (anti-PD-L1) treatment. These receptors were collected from an older man with urothelial cancer.

This chain joins TRBV4-2 and TRBJ2-3; 8 bases are shared with TRBD1. This CDR3 region has 17 residues. Germline CDR1 reads LGHNA; CDR2 reads YNFKEQ. Losses at the gene ends were 2 bases for V and 4 bases for J; bases not matched to a gene: 11. CDR3 residues: CASSQNPGAGGADTQYF. The DNA of the CDR3 is TGTGCCAGCAGCCAAAACCCAGGGGCAGGGGGCGCAGATACGCAGTATTTT.

This clone was seen just once. The rearrangement joins TRBV6-1 to TRBJ1-1; 9 nucleotides agree with TRBD1. Germline V CDR1 and CDR2: MNHNS, SASEGT. This CDR3 region has 14 residues. Trimming removed 6 bases from V and 4 bases from J; junction bases left unmatched: 6. CDR3 sequence: CASSDGQGITEAFF. CDR3 sequence (DNA): TGTGCCAGCAGCGATGGACAGGGGATCACTGAAGCTTTCTTT.

V and J are TRBV14 and TRBJ2-3, with TRBD2 identical over 9 bases. This CDR3 is 16 amino acids long. Germline V gene lookup returns CDR1 SGHDN and CDR2 FVKESK. V shed 4 bases and J 4 bases; nucleotides not matched to a gene: 9. CDR3 sequence reads: CASSRVSGGKADTQYF. For the CDR3, the DNA is TGTGCCAGCAGCCGTGTGAGCGGGGGGAAAGCAGATACGCAGTATTTT.

The J gene is TRBJ1-4, the V gene TRBV7-8, with D maybe TRBD1 (5 bases). The V end lost 2 bases, the J end lost 3 bases, and 13 bases lay between the germline ends. The CDR3 extends over 16 amino acids. Germline assignment: CDR1 SGHVS and CDR2 FQNEAQ. The CDR3 loop reads CASSLTAGAANEKLFF. CDR3 DNA: TGTGCCAGCAGCTTAACTGCTGGGGCGGCTAATGAAAAACTGTTTTTT. The whole variable domain, remainder taken from reference TRBV7-8 and TRBJ1-4, is GAGVSQSPRYKVAKRGQDVALRCDPISGHVSLFWYQQALGQGPEFLTYFQNEAQLDKSGLPSDRFFAERPEGSVSTLKIQRTQQEDSAVYLCASSLTAGAANEKLFFGSGTQLSVL.

This clone was found once. The chain uses TRBV7-7 and TRBJ1-1, with D perhaps matching TRBD1 (6 bases). V lost 5 bases to trimming and J lost 0 bases, with 10 bases between them. The CDR3 sequence is 14 residues long. Germline V lookup: CDR1 SSHAT, CDR2 FNYEAQ (reference sequence). CDR3 sequence reads: CASSLGQLNTEAFF. The CDR3, as DNA: TGTGCCAGCAGCCTAGGACAGCTGAACACTGAAGCTTTCTTT.

The chain combines TRBV7-9 with TRBJ2-5; D not certain. V was cut by 8 bases and J by 5 bases, with 12 bases left in between. The germline V gene encodes CDR1 SEHNR and CDR2 FQNEAQ (reference sequence). The length of the CDR3 is 12 residues. CDR3: CASGFDWETQYF. Here the CDR3 DNA reads TGTGCCAGCGGATTCGACTGGGAGACCCAGTACTTC.

The V and J genes are TRBV7-9 and TRBJ1-1; TRBD1 matches at 9 bases. V lost 3 bases and J lost 1; bases outside the gene matches: 0. Per germline, CDR1 SEHNR and CDR2 FQNEAQ (reference sequence). The CDR3 totals 14 residues. CDR3 region: CASSLDRGNTEAFF. The CDR3 nucleotides are TGTGCCAGCAGCTTGGACAGGGGGAACACTGAAGCTTTCTTT.

In nucleotides, the CDR3 is TGTGCCAGCGCCCTTGGGGGGAATCAGCCCCAGCATTTT. Protein product: CASALGGNQPQHF. The chain links TRBV28 to TRBJ1-5; possibly TRBD1 for D (5 bases). Germline CDR1 reads MDHEN; CDR2 reads SYDVKM. The CDR3 totals 13 residues. V lost 8 bases to trimming and J lost 4 bases, with 12 bases between them.

The gene calls are TRBV4-1 and TRBJ1-1, with 8 positions matching TRBD1. After removal of 6 bases from V and 9 bases from J, the junction contained 9 bases not matched to a gene. Germline values: CDR1 MGHRA, CDR2 YSYEKL. This CDR3 spans 13 amino acids. The CDR3 coding sequence is TGCGCCAGCAGTCTTACGGGACAGGAAAAAGCTTTCTTT. This translates into CASSLTGQEKAFF.

The chain joins TRBV6-5 to TRBJ2-1, with TRBD2 identical over 10 bases. V was clipped by 5 bases and J by 5 bases; unmatched bases: 6. CDR3 length equals 15 residues. Germline CDR1 reads MNHEY; CDR2 reads SVGAGI. CDR3 bases: TGTGCCAGCAGTAGGGGACTAGCGTCCCACAATGAGCAGTTCTTC. Its translation: CASSRGLASHNEQFF.

This chain links TRBV4-2 with TRBJ1-1, with D hard to call. The CDR3 runs 17 residues. The germline gives CDR1 LGHNA, CDR2 YNFKEQ. Trimming pared 0 bases from V and 0 bases from J, leaving 14 bases between. CDR3 loop: CASSQESRGLMNTEAFF. CDR3 DNA: TGTGCCAGCAGCCAAGAAAGCCGGGGATTAATGAACACTGAAGCTTTCTTT.

This clone was observed a few times. V usage is TRBV19 and J usage is TRBJ2-1; TRBD1 aligns across 7 bases. After removal of 7 bases from V and 6 bases from J, the junction contained 12 bases not matched to a gene. CDR3 length: 15 residues. Per germline, CDR1 LNHDA and CDR2 SQIVND (reference sequence). The CDR3 DNA sequence: TGTGCCAGTATGACCACCACAGGGGTAATCAATGAGCAGTTCTTC. It codes for CASMTTTGVINEQFF.

This chain links TRBV7-2 with TRBJ1-5; D is unresolved. Germline CDR1 reads SGHTA; CDR2 reads FQGNSA. The V end lost 3 bases, the J end lost 4 bases, and 10 bases lay between the germline ends. The CDR3 length is 14 residues. The CDR3: CASSLGSVNQPQHF. The CDR3 DNA reads TGTGCCAGCAGCTTGGGGAGTGTAAATCAGCCCCAGCATTTT.

This chain's CDR3 is CASGGRGELFF. The CDR3 DNA is TGTGCCAGCGGAGGTCGCGGGGAGCTGTTTTTT. This rearrangement joins TRBV25-1 to TRBJ2-2; possible D gene TRBD2, 5 bases. Germline CDR1 and CDR2: MGHDK and SYGVNS. This CDR3 has 11 residues. V was clipped by 8 bases and J by 7 bases, with 8 bases between them.

The chain employs TRBV9 and TRBJ2-5; D not resolved. The germline V and J ends were trimmed by 2 bases and 1 base, with 6 bases remaining between them. The CDR3 runs to 13 residues. Germline-derived CDR1 and CDR2 are SGDLS and YYNGEE. CDR3 DNA sequence: TGTGCCAGCAGCGTGCATAGCCAAGAGACCCAGTACTTC. It encodes CASSVHSQETQYF.

The V and J genes are TRBV10-3 and TRBJ2-4, with TRBD2 matching over 11 bases. This CDR3 comprises 16 residues. Germline CDR1 ENHRY, CDR2 SYGVKD. Losses at the gene ends were 3 bases for V and 4 bases for J; bases not matched to a gene: 5. CDR3 nucleotides: TGTGCCATCAGTGACGCCCCTAGCGGGGGGAAAAACATTCAGTACTTC. It is translated as CAISDAPSGGKNIQYF.

The chain recombines TRBV2 with TRBJ1-5; D might be TRBD1 (6 bases). V dropped 5 bases and J dropped 2 bases, with 10 bases sitting between them. CDR1 and CDR2 (germline): SNHLY, FYNNEI. This CDR3 region has 14 residues. The DNA of the CDR3 is TGTGCCAGCAGTTCCCCAGGGGGCAATCAGCCCCAGCATTTT. The encoded protein is CASSSPGGNQPQHF.

The sample holds one count of this clone. The chain has TRBV18 and TRBJ1-2, with a weak D call TRBD1 (6 bases). V dropped 2 bases and J dropped 8 bases, with 12 bases sitting between them. Germline assignment: CDR1 KGHSH and CDR2 LQKENI. The CDR3 is 13 residues long. CDR3 region: CASSPNRELGYTF. The CDR3 DNA reads TGTGCCAGCTCACCAAACAGGGAATTAGGCTACACCTTC.

Here the CDR3 DNA reads TGTGCCAGCAGTTCGGTATCTTACGAGCAGTACTTC. This gives the protein CASSSVSYEQYF. The chain has TRBV28 and TRBJ2-7; D gene uncertain. V was cut by 4 bases and J by 4 bases, with 8 bases left in between. The CDR3 is 12 residues long. CDR1 and CDR2 from the germline V gene are MDHEN and SYDVKM.

The chain has TRBV18 and TRBJ2-7; TRBD1 matches 8 bases. Germline CDR1 reads KGHSH; CDR2 reads LQKENI. The CDR3 has 13 amino acids. The trim removed 5 bases at V and 4 bases at J, leaving 4 bases unmatched. CDR3 sequence reads: CASSGRGRYEQYF. In DNA, the CDR3 is TGTGCCAGCTCAGGCAGGGGGCGGTACGAGCAGTACTTC.

The chain links TRBV6-1 to TRBJ1-1; 10 bases align to TRBD1. Unmatched junction bases numbered 5, after V lost 6 bases and J lost 4 bases. The CDR3 is made up of 14 amino acids. Germline V gene data show CDR1 as MNHNS and CDR2 as SASEGT. The CDR3 bases are TGTGCCAGCAGGGGACAGGGGCTGGGCACTGAAGCTTTCTTT. Translating it yields CASRGQGLGTEAFF.

V and J are TRBV19 and TRBJ1-2; D is ambiguous. The V gene's germline CDR1 is LNHDA and CDR2 SQIVND (reference sequence). V lost 1 base and J 8 bases, leaving 11 bases between the germline ends. The CDR3 sequence is 13 residues long. For the CDR3, the DNA is TGTGCCAGTAGTATAGCCGGAGACTTGGGCTACACCTTC. Its translation: CASSIAGDLGYTF.

The genes are TRBV28 and TRBJ2-7, with 8 bases identical to TRBD2. Per the germline V gene, CDR1 is MDHEN and CDR2 is SYDVKM. CDR3 length: 15 amino acids. With V trimmed by 5 bases and J by 3 bases, 9 bases remained unmatched. The CDR3 loop is CASSRPGTRIYEQYF. The CDR3 DNA is TGTGCCAGCAGTCGCCCCGGGACTAGAATCTACGAGCAGTACTTC. Complete variable domain (other parts from reference TRBV28 and TRBJ2-7): DVKVTQSSRYLVKRTGEKVFLECVQDMDHENMFWYRQDPGLGLRLIYFSYDVKMKEKGDIPEGYSVSREKKERFSLILESASTNQTSMYLCASSRPGTRIYEQYFGPGTRLTVT.

CDR3 nucleotide sequence: TGTGCCAGCAGCTTAGATCAGTTACGGGACTCCTACAATGAGCAGTTCTTC. Its protein product is CASSLDQLRDSYNEQFF. The rearrangement uses TRBV11-2 and TRBJ2-1, with TRBD2 as a possible D gene (5 bases). V was shortened by 0 bases and J by 0 bases, with 12 bases between the two germline ends. In germline, CDR1 is SGHAT, CDR2 FQNNGV. This CDR3 has 17 residues. Complete variable domain (other parts from reference TRBV11-2 and TRBJ2-1): EAGVAQSPRYKIIEKRQSVAFWCNPISGHATLYWYQQILGQGPKLLIQFQNNGVVDDSQLPKDRFSAERLKGVDSTLKIQPAKLEDSAVYLCASSLDQLRDSYNEQFFGPGTRLTVL.

There are a few counts of this clone. The genes are TRBV5-4 and TRBJ2-2; 7 bases are a match to TRBD2. The CDR3 extends over 16 amino acids. Germline trimming cut 4 bases from V and 7 bases from J; bases unmatched to any gene: 13. Germline V lookup: CDR1 SGHNT, CDR2 YYREEE (reference sequence). CDR3 nucleotide sequence: TGTGCCAGCAGCCCTTCCAGCGGGGCGTTCGACGGGGAGCTGTTTTTT. Residues: CASSPSSGAFDGELFF.

This clone was detected only once. J is TRBJ1-3 and V is TRBV6-5; 7 bases are shared with TRBD1. Germline trimming cut 6 bases from V and 4 bases from J; bases unmatched to any gene: 6. Looked up from germline, CDR1 is MNHEY and CDR2 is SVGAGI. The length of the CDR3 is 14 residues. The CDR3 sequence: CASRPQGSGNTIYF. The CDR3 region has the DNA TGTGCCAGCAGACCACAGGGGTCCGGAAACACCATATATTTT.

This chain connects TRBV18 to TRBJ2-7; no firm D call. Germline lookup yields CDR1 KGHSH and CDR2 LQKENI. Trimming left V 3 bases short and J 1 base short, with 13 bases between. The CDR3 totals 15 residues. The CDR3 loop reads CASSPEVGSSYEQYF. The CDR3 bases are TGTGCCAGCTCACCGGAAGTGGGCAGTTCCTACGAGCAGTACTTC.

This sequence joins TRBV2 and TRBJ2-1; 8 bases are shared with TRBD1. Germline V gene data show CDR1 as SNHLY and CDR2 as FYNNEI. The CDR3 runs 15 residues. Losses at the gene ends were 3 bases for V and 8 bases for J; bases not matched to a gene: 9. Here the CDR3 DNA reads TGTGCCAGCAGTGAGACTGGACAGGGACTTTATGAGCAGTTCTTC. Encoded protein: CASSETGQGLYEQFF.

This chain connects TRBV29-1 to TRBJ2-2; the match to TRBD1 covers 9 bases. Germline lookup yields CDR1 SQVTM and CDR2 ANQGSEA. Germline trimming cut 7 bases from V and 5 bases from J; bases unmatched to any gene: 8. This CDR3 contains 14 residues. The CDR3 protein is CSGTGQGGTGELFF. As DNA, the CDR3 is TGCAGCGGCACGGGACAGGGTGGGACCGGGGAGCTGTTTTTT.